The entry that follows covers one T cell receptor (beta chain) sequence. Its antigen is not known. The CDR3 covers 16 residues. V was pared by 2 bases and J by 5 bases, with 5 bases of the junction left unmatched. Germline V gene sequence: CDR1 MNHEY, CDR2 SVGAGI. Repertoires were generated with immunoSEQ multiplex PCR, while TCRdb's copy carries only in-frame clones and drops some. Of roughly 140,000 clones in the sample, just over 85% were seen once. The data are from a study of T cell responses to AZD1222 COVID-19 vaccine. Findings and caveats of the study: CD4 TCRs associated with vaccination spanned spike, dominating at 160-218 and 743-854. Donors in the cohort were predominantly white British and more often female, and clonal diversity was possibly underestimated.

Sequencing used peripheral blood, obtained on day 0 of AZD1222 vaccination. V gene TRBV6-5 combines with J gene TRBJ1-6; TRBD1 matches at 8 bases. The receptor was isolated from an adult in good health. CDR3 residues: CASSYQGQGNNSPLHF. CDR3 bases: TGTGCCAGCAGTTACCAAGGACAGGGAAATAATTCACCCCTCCACTTT.